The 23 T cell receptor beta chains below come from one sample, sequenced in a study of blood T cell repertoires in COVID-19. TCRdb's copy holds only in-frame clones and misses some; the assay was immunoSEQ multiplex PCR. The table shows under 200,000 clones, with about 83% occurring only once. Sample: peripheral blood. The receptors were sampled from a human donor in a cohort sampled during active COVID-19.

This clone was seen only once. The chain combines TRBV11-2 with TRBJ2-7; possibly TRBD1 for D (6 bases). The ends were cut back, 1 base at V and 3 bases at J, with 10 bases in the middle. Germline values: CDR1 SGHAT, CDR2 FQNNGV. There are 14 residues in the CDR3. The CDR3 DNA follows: TGTGCCAGCAGCTTAGGGACAGAAAACTACGAGCAGTACTTC. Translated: CASSLGTENYEQYF.

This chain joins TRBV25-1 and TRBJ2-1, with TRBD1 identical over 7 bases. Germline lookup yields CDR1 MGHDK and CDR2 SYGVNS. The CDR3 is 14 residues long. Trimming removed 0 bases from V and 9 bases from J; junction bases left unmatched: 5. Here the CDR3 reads CASSEYSRDSEQFF. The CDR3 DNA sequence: TGTGCCAGCAGTGAATATAGCCGGGACAGTGAGCAGTTCTTC.

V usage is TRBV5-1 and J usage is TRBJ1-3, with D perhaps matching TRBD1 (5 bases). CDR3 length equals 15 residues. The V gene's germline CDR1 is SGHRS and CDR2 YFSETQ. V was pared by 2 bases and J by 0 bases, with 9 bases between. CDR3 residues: CASSFTQGSGNTIYF. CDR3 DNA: TGCGCCAGCAGCTTTACTCAGGGCTCTGGAAACACCATATATTTT.

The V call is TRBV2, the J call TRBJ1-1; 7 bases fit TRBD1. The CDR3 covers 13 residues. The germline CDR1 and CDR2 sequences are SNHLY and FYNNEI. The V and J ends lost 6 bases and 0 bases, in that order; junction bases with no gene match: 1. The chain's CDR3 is CASRGQLNTEAFF. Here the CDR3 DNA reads TGTGCCAGCAGGGGACAGTTGAACACTGAAGCTTTCTTT.

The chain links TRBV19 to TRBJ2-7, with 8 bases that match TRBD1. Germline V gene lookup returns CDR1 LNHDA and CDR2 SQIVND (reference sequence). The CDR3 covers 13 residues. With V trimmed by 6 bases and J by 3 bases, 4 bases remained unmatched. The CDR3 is CASSRDRSYEQYF. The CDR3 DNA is TGTGCCAGTAGCCGGGACAGGAGCTACGAGCAGTACTTC.

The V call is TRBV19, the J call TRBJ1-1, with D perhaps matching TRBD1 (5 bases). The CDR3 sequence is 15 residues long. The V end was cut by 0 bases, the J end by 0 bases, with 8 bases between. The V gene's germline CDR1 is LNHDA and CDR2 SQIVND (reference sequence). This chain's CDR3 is CASSIEVRVNTEAFF. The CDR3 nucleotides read TGTGCCAGTAGTATAGAAGTCAGGGTGAACACTGAAGCTTTCTTT. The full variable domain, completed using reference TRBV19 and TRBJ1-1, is DGGITQSPKYLFRKEGQNVTLSCEQNLNHDAMYWYRQDPGQGLRLIYYSQIVNDFQKGDIAEGYSVSREKKESFPLTVTSAQKNPTAFYLCASSIEVRVNTEAFFGQGTRLTVV.

Here the CDR3 reads CASSLNLGQVNTEAFF. The CDR3 DNA reads TGCGCCAGCAGCTTGAATTTGGGACAGGTGAACACTGAAGCTTTCTTT. The chain links TRBV5-1 to TRBJ1-1; 8 nucleotides match TRBD1. The CDR3 sequence is 16 residues long. CDR1 is SGHRS and CDR2 is YFSETQ in the germline V gene. Losses at the gene ends were 1 base for V and 0 bases for J; bases not matched to a gene: 5.

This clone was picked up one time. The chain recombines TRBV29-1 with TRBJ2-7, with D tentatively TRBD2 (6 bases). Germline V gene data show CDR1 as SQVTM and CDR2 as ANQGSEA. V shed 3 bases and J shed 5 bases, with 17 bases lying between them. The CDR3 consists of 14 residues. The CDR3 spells CSVDGAGRSNEQYF. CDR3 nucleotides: TGCAGCGTTGACGGAGCGGGCCGTTCTAACGAGCAGTACTTC.

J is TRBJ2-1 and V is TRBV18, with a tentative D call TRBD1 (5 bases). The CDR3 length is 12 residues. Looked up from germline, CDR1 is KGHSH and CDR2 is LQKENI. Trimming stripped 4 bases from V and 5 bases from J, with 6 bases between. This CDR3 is CASSQQDNEQFF. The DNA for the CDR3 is TGTGCCAGCTCACAACAGGACAATGAGCAGTTCTTC.

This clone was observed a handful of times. The DNA of the CDR3 is TGTGCCAGCAGCGAACGACGGGTCACCTACGAGCAGTACTTC. Translation gives CASSERRVTYEQYF. The chain recombines TRBV13 with TRBJ2-7; no reliable D call. The CDR3 consists of 14 residues. CDR1 and CDR2 from the germline V gene are PRHDT and FYEKMQ (reference sequence). Trimming removed 5 bases from V and 2 bases from J, with 13 bases in between.

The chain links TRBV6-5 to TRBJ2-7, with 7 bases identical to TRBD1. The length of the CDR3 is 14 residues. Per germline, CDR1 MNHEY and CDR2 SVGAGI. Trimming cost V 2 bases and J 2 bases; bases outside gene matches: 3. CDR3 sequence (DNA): TGTGCCAGCAGTTACCGGCAGGGGGCCTACGAGCAGTACTTC. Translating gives CASSYRQGAYEQYF.

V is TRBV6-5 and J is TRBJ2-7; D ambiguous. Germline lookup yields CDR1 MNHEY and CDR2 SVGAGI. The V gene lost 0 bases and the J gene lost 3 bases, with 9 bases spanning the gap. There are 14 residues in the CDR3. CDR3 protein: CASSYSRSGYEQYF. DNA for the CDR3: TGTGCCAGCAGTTACTCCCGGTCGGGCTACGAGCAGTACTTC.

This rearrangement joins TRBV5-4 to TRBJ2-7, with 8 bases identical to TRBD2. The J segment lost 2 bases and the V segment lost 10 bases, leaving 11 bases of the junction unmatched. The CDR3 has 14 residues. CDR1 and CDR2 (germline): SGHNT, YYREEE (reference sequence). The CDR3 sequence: CAPRGGGIPYEQYF. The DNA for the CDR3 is TGTGCCCCACGGGGCGGGGGGATCCCCTACGAGCAGTACTTC.

In DNA form, the CDR3 reads TGTGCCAGCAGCTTAGAGGCACAAGAGACCCAGTACTTC. It specifies CASSLEAQETQYF. This chain connects TRBV11-3 to TRBJ2-5, with unresolved D. Germline assignment: CDR1 SGHNT and CDR2 YENEEA. This CDR3 has 13 amino acids. Between the trimmed V and J ends, which lost 0 bases and 2 bases, there was a span of 4 bases. Full variable domain (rest looked up from reference TRBV11-3 and TRBJ2-5): EAGVVQSPRYKIIEKKQPVAFWCNPISGHNTLYWYLQNLGQGPELLIRYENEEAVDDSQLPKDRFSAERLKGVDSTLKIQPAELGDSAVYLCASSLEAQETQYFGPGTRLLVL.

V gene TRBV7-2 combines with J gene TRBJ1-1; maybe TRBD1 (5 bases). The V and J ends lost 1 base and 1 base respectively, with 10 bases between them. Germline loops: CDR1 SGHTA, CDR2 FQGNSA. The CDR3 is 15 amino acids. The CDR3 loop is CASSLEWQGNTEAFF. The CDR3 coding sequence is TGTGCCAGCAGCTTAGAGTGGCAGGGGAACACTGAAGCTTTCTTT.

The CDR3 loop reads CATSRDRGGQETQYF. The CDR3 region has the DNA TGTGCCACCAGCAGAGATCGGGGGGGTCAAGAGACCCAGTACTTC. The V and J genes are TRBV15 and TRBJ2-5, with 8 bases fitting TRBD2. CDR3 length equals 15 residues. V was clipped by 0 bases and J by 2 bases; unmatched bases: 2. Per germline, CDR1 LNHNV and CDR2 YYDKDF (reference sequence).

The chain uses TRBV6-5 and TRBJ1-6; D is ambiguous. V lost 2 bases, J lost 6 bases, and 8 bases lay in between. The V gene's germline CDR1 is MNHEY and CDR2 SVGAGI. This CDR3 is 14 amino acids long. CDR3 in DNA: TGTGCCAGCAGTTACCGGCGGTTTAATTCACCCCTCCACTTT. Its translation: CASSYRRFNSPLHF.

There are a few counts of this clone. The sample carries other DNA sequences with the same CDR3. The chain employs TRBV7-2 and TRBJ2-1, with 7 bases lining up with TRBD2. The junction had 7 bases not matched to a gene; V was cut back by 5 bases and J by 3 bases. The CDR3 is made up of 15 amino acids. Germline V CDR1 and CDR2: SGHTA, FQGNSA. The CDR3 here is CASSRTGTNYNEQFF. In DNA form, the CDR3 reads TGTGCCAGCAGCAGAACCGGGACTAACTACAATGAGCAGTTCTTC.

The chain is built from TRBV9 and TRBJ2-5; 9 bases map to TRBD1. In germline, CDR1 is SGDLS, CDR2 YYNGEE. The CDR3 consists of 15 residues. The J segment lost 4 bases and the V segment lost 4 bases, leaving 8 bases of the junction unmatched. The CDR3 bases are TGTGCCAGCAGCCAGACAGGGGGTGTTTTAGAGACCCAGTACTTC. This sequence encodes CASSQTGGVLETQYF.

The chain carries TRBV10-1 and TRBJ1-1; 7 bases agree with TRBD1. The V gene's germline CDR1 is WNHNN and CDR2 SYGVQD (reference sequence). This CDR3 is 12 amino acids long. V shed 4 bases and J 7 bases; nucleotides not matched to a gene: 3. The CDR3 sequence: CASSGQGDEAFF. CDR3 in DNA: TGCGCCAGCAGTGGACAGGGAGATGAAGCTTTCTTT.

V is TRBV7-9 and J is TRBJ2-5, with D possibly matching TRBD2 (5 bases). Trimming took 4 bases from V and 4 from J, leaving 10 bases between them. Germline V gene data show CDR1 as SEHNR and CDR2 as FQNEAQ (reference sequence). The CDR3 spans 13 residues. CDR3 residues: CASSSGYRETQYF. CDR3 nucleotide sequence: TGTGCCAGCAGCTCGGGGTACCGAGAGACCCAGTACTTC.

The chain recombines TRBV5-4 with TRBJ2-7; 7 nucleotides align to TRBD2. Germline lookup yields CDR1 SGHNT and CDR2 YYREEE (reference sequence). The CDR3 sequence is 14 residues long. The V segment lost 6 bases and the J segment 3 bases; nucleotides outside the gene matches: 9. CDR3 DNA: TGTGCCAGCAATATCGGGGGAGGGCTCTACGAGCAGTACTTC. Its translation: CASNIGGGLYEQYF.

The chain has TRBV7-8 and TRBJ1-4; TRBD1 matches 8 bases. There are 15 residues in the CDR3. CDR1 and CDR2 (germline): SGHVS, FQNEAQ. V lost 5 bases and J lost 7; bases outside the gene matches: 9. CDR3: CASSGDRGRGEKLFF. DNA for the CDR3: TGTGCCAGCAGCGGCGACAGGGGAAGGGGTGAAAAACTGTTTTTT.